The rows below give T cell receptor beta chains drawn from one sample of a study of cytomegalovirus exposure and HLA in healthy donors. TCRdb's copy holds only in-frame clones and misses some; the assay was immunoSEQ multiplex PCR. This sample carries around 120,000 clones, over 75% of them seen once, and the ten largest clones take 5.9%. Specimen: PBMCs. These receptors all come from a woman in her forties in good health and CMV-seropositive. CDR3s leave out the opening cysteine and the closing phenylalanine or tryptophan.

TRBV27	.	ASSTNSEQY
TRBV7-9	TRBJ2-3	ASSSWGGGSTDTQY
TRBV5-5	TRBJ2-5	ASSLSQETQY
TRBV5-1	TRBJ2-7	ASSLDWQITYEQY
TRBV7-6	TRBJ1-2	AVRQGASGYT
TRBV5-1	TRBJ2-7	ASTSQGYEQY
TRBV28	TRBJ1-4	ASSPHDRASEKLF
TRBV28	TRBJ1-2	ASLREGVNYGYT
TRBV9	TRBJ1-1	AGSPRQGGTEAF
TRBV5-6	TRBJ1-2	ASSARQGGRGYT